The T cell receptor (beta chain) under discussion was sequenced for a study of T cell changes during pregnancy in multiple sclerosis (dated by TCRdb to about 2019). About the investigation overall: Changes in the T cell repertoire over the course of pregnancy were examined in this study in women with multiple sclerosis.

About this clone itself: Its target antigen remains unknown. Within one base of it there is no much larger clone, and no base qualities were kept.

To prepare the library, the immunoSEQ multiplex PCR assay was applied. Imported from immuneACCESS, the table was reduced by TCRdb to in-frame sequences with V and J called. These copies leave out some clones; in studies compared against another copy, an unresolved V gene accounts for under half, and the cause of the remainder is not known. The sample records more than 30,000 clones, 85% to 95% of which are singletons. Clones ranked in the top ten supply around 8.8% of the sample. CDR1 and CDR2, looked up from the germline V gene (reference sequence), are PRHDT and FYEKMQ. The CDR3 has 14 amino acids, counting the end cysteine and phenylalanine. The sequence is cut down to CDR3 DNA, 42 bases in frame from base 1. V is clipped by 0 bases and J by 4 bases, and the sequence between their germline boundaries is 7 bases long.

This receptor chain uses TRBV13 and TRBJ2-1, with the D gene call left open. This sample comprised CD8+ T cells from peripheral blood mononuclear cells, obtained in the third trimester of pregnancy. The source of this sequence is a female donor with multiple sclerosis, enrolled in a pregnancy study. The DNA sequence is as follows: TGTGCCAGCAGCTTAGGCGGGTTGTACAATGAGCAGTTCTTC. This sequence encodes CASSLGGLYNEQFF.